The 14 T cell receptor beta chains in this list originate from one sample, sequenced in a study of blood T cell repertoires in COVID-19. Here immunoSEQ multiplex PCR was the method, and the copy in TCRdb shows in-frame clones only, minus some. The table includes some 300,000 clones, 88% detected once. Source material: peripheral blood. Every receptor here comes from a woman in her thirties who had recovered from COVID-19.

Here the CDR3 DNA reads TGCGCCAGCAGCGACCCTAGCGGGGGCATAGAGACCCAGTACTTC. This sequence encodes CASSDPSGGIETQYF. The gene calls are TRBV5-1 and TRBJ2-5; 10 bases agree with TRBD2. The length of the CDR3 is 15 residues. Germline CDR1 is SGHRS and CDR2 is YFSETQ. Losses at the gene ends were 4 bases for V and 4 bases for J; bases not matched to a gene: 7.

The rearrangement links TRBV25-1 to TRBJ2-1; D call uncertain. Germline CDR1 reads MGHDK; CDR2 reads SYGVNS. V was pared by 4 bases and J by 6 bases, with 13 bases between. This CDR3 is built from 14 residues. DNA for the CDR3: TGTGCCAGCAGTGGATCCGGGTCCCTCAATGAGCAGTTCTTC. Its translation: CASSGSGSLNEQFF.

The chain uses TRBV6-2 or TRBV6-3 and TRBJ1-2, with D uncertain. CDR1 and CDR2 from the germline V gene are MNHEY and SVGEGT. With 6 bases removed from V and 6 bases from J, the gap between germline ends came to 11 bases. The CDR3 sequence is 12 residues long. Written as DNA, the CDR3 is TGTGCCAGCAGCTGGCTCGCAAATGGCTACACCTTC. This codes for CASSWLANGYTF.

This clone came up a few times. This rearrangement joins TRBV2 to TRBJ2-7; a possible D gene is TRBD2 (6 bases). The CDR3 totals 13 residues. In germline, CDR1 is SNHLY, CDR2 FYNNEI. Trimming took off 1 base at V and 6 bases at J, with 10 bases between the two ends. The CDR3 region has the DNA TGTGCCAGCAGTGAAGACAGGAGGGCCGAGCAGTACTTC. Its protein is CASSEDRRAEQYF.

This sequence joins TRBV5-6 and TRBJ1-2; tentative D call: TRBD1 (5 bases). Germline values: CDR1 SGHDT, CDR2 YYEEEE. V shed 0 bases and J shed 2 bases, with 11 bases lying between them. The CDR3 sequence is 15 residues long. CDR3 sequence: CASSLGREGNYGYTF. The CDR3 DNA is TGTGCCAGCAGCTTGGGCAGGGAGGGGAACTATGGCTACACCTTC.

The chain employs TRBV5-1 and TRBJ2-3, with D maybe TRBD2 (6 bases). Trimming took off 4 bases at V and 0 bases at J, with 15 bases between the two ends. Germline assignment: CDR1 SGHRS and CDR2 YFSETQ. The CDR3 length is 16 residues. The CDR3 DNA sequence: TGCGCCAGCAGCCCCGGATTAGCGGTTAGCACAGATACGCAGTATTTT. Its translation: CASSPGLAVSTDTQYF.

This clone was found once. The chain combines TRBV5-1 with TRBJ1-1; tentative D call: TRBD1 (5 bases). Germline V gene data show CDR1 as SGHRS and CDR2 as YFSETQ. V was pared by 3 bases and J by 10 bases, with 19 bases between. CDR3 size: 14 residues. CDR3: CASSSGSDRRGAFF. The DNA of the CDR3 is TGCGCCAGCAGCTCCGGGTCCGACAGACGTGGAGCTTTCTTT.

CDR3 sequence: CASSQVQGTDTQYF. For the CDR3, the DNA is TGTGCCAGCAGCCAAGTCCAGGGTACAGATACGCAGTATTTT. The chain combines TRBV4-2 with TRBJ2-3, with a weak D call TRBD1 (5 bases). Germline V gene data show CDR1 as LGHNA and CDR2 as YNFKEQ. The CDR3 has 14 residues. V was shortened by 1 base and J by 3 bases, with 8 bases between the two germline ends.

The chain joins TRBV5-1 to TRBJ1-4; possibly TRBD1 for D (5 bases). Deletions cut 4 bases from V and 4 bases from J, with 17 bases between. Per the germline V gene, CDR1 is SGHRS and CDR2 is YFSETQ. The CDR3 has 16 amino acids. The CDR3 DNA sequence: TGCGCCAGCAGCCCTGCAGTCGGGGGTTTTAATGAAAAACTGTTTTTT. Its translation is CASSPAVGGFNEKLFF.

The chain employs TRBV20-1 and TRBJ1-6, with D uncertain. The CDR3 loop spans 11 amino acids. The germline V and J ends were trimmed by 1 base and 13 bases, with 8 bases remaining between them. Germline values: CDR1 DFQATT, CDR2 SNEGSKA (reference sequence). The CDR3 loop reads CSARALRPLHF. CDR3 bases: TGCAGTGCTAGAGCCCTGCGGCCCCTCCACTTT.

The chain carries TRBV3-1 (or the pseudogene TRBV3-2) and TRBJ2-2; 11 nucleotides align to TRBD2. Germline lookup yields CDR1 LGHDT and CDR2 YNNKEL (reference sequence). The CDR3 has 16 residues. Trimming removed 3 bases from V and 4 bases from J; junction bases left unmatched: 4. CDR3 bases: TGTGCCAGCAGCCATCGTAGCGGGGGGGGCACCGGGGAGCTGTTTTTT. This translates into CASSHRSGGGTGELFF.

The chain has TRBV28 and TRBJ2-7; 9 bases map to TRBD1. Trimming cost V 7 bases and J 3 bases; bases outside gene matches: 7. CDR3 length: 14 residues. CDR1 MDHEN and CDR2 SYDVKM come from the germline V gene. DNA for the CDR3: TGTGCCAGCACTATGACAGGGGGGAACTACGAGCAGTACTTC. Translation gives CASTMTGGNYEQYF.

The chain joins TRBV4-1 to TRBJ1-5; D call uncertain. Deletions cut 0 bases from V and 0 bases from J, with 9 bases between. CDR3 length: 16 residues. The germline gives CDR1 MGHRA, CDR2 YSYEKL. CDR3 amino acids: CASSQDNSYSNQPQHF. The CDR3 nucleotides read TGCGCCAGCAGCCAAGATAACAGTTATAGCAATCAGCCCCAGCATTTT.

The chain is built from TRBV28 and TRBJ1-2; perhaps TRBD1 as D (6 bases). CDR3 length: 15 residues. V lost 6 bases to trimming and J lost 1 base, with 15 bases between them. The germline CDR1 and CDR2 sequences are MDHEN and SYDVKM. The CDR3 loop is CASSSGVVDNYGYTF. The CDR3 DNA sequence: TGTGCCAGCAGCTCAGGGGTAGTCGATAACTATGGCTACACCTTC.